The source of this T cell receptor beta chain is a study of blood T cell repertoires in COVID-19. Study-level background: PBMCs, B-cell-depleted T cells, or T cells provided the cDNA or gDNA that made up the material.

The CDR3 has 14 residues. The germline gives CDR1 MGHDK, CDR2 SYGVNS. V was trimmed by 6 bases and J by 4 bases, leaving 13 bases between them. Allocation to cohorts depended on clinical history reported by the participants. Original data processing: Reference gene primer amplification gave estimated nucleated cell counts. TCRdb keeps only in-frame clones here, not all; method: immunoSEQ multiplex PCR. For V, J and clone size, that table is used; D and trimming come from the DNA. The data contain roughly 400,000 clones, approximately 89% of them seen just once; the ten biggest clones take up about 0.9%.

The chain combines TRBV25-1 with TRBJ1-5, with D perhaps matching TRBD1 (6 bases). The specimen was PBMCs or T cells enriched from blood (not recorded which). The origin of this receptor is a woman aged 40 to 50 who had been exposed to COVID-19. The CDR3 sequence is CASSLTGSNQPQHF. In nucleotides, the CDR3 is TGTGCCAGCAGCCTAACAGGGTCTAATCAGCCCCAGCATTTT.